Presented here are 29 T cell receptor beta chains from one specimen sequenced in a study of breast tumors, draining lymph nodes, adjacent tissues. Samples came from axillary lymph nodes draining the breast cancer. One entry per CDR3 protein results from TCRdb running MiXCR on the multiplex PCR reads. The sample holds over 200,000 distinct CDR3 sequences, about a third seen once. Material for sequencing was axillary lymph node tissue. Source of these receptors: a female donor with breast cancer. Some clones in this sample may be carry-over from other donors' samples.

Ten or more counts support this clonotype. The V call is TRBV6-1, the J call TRBJ2-1, with unresolved D. CDR3 length: 14 residues. V was clipped by 4 bases and J by 1 base, with 8 bases between them. Germline values: CDR1 MNHNS, CDR2 SASEGT. CDR3: CASSGMGSYNEQFF. The DNA of the CDR3 is TGTGCCAGCAGTGGTATGGGGTCCTACAATGAGCAGTTCTTC.

Points on this clonotype: A junction boundary mismatches the germline segment, possibly from a read error. The chain has TRBV9 and TRBJ1-4; 7 nucleotides line up with TRBD1. Germline lookup yields CDR1 SGDLS and CDR2 YYNGEE. CDR3 length: 13 amino acids. The CDR3 DNA reads as TGTGCCAGCAGCCCTACAGGGGCTCAAAAATTGTTTTTT. Its protein is CASSPTGAQKLFF.

In this sample, this clonotype turned up many times. The rearrangement uses TRBV5-5 and TRBJ2-7, with TRBD2 matching over 11 bases. The CDR3 has 16 residues. The junction had 13 bases not matched to a gene; V was cut back by 4 bases and J by 7 bases. CDR1 SGHKS and CDR2 YYEKEE come from the germline V gene (reference sequence). The CDR3 sequence: CASSLVVAGGPREQYF. The CDR3 DNA is TGTGCCAGCAGCCTGGTGGTAGCGGGAGGGCCGAGGGAGCAGTACTTC.

At least ten counts were recorded for this clonotype. The rearrangement links TRBV20-1 to TRBJ2-1; 8 bases align to TRBD2. The CDR3 covers 14 residues. V dropped 6 bases and J dropped 5; count of bases not matched to a gene: 9. From germline, CDR1 is DFQATT and CDR2 SNEGSKA (reference sequence). DNA of the CDR3: TGCAGTGCGCCGACTAGCGCCCTAAACAATGAGCAGTTCTTC. Its protein is CSAPTSALNNEQFF.

The table lists this clonotype with a few counts. Compared with germline, one end of the junction differs, possibly owing to a read error. The rearrangement joins TRBV5-8 to TRBJ2-1, with 10 bases identical to TRBD2. Germline V gives CDR1 SGHTS, CDR2 YDEGEE. The length of the CDR3 is 15 residues. CDR3 in DNA: TGTGCCAGCAGCAATCGACTAGCGGGCCACAATGAGCAGTCCTTC. It encodes CASSNRLAGHNEQSF. The variable domain in full, with the rest retrieved from reference TRBV5-8 and TRBJ2-1, is EAGVTQSPTHLIKTRGQQATLRCSPISGHTSVYWYQQALGLGLQFLLWYDEGEERNRGNFPPRFSGRQFPNYSSELNVNALELEDSALYLCASSNRLAGHNEQSFGPGTRLTVL.

Ten or more counts support this clonotype. V usage is TRBV4-2 and J usage is TRBJ2-2, with D possibly being TRBD2 (5 bases). CDR1 LGHNA and CDR2 YNFKEQ come from the germline V gene. With 3 bases removed from V and 8 bases from J, the gap between germline ends came to 16 bases. The CDR3 has 15 residues. CDR3 DNA sequence: TGTGCCAGCAGCCAGCGAGGAGGTCTCGGGGGGGAGCTGTTTTTT. Translation: CASSQRGGLGGELFF.

The rearrangement links TRBV29-1 to TRBJ2-3, with 11 bases fitting TRBD1. Germline loops: CDR1 SQVTM, CDR2 ANQGSEA. With 3 bases clipped from V and 5 bases from J, the junction kept 1 base outside the gene matches. The CDR3 is made up of 13 amino acids. The CDR3 sequence is CSVEGTGGDTQYF. As DNA, the CDR3 is TGCAGCGTTGAGGGGACAGGGGGAGATACGCAGTATTTT.

This sequence joins TRBV2 and TRBJ1-4; no firm D call. Germline V gene lookup returns CDR1 SNHLY and CDR2 FYNNEI. Trimming stripped 4 bases from V and 10 bases from J, with 13 bases between. The CDR3 has 13 residues. The CDR3 coding sequence is TGTGCCAGCAGTGTGGTAGCGGGAGGAAAACTGTTTTTT. Translation: CASSVVAGGKLFF.

This clonotype was detected many times. The chain couples TRBV4-1 to TRBJ2-2, with 8 bases fitting TRBD2. The CDR3 totals 16 residues. Germline CDR1 MGHRA, CDR2 YSYEKL. V lost 1 base and J lost 3; bases outside the gene matches: 4. CDR3 coding DNA: TGCGCCAGCAGCCAAGGGCTAGCGGGTTACACCGGGGAGCTGTTTTTT. Translated: CASSQGLAGYTGELFF.

The rearrangement uses TRBV20-1 and TRBJ1-3; D not resolved. The CDR3 extends over 15 amino acids. V was trimmed by 5 bases and J by 6 bases, leaving 20 bases between them. Germline lookup yields CDR1 DFQATT and CDR2 SNEGSKA (reference sequence). This CDR3 reads CSALQEREGANTIYF. The CDR3, as DNA: TGCAGTGCTCTCCAGGAGAGGGAAGGTGCAAACACCATATATTTT.

V and J are TRBV29-1 and TRBJ2-7; the match to TRBD1 covers 10 bases. CDR3 length: 12 residues. The J segment lost 7 bases and the V segment lost 1 base, leaving 1 base of the junction unmatched. The germline V gene encodes CDR1 SQVTM and CDR2 ANQGSEA. The CDR3 region is CSVEGGQGEQYF. The CDR3 DNA reads TGCAGCGTTGAAGGGGGACAGGGGGAGCAGTACTTC.

About this clonotype itself: A much larger clone lies a single base off, so this may be a read error. The J gene is TRBJ1-5, the V gene TRBV9; 9 bases align to TRBD1. The germline V gene encodes CDR1 SGDLS and CDR2 YYNGEE. This CDR3 comprises 17 residues. CDR3 loop: CASSVHRGQLHNPPQHF. For the CDR3, the DNA is TGTGCCAGCAGCGTACACAGGGGGCAGCTTCACAATCCGCCCCAGCATTTT.

This clonotype occurred many times. This chain links TRBV11-2 with TRBJ2-5, with 8 bases matching TRBD2. Per the germline V gene, CDR1 is SGHAT and CDR2 is FQNNGV. CDR3 size: 16 residues. V lost 5 bases and J lost 5; bases outside the gene matches: 13. CDR3 nucleotide sequence: TGTGCCAGCAGCAAAGGGGTTAGCGGGGTCCTTGAGACCCAGTACTTC. Its protein is CASSKGVSGVLETQYF.

With regard to this clonotype: This may arise from a read error, as a much more abundant clone is one base away. This chain uses TRBV7-2 with TRBJ2-3; 7 nucleotides agree with TRBD2. The CDR3 contains 17 residues. In germline, CDR1 is SGHTA, CDR2 FQGNSA. The CDR3 spells CASSYPPGGGPTDPQYF. In nucleotides, the CDR3 is TGTGCCAGCAGCTACCCCCCCGGGGGAGGGCCGACAGATCCGCAGTATTTT.

The chain carries TRBV12-3 or TRBV12-4 and TRBJ1-5; tentatively, D is TRBD1 (5 bases). The CDR3 spans 15 residues. Trimming removed 6 bases from V and 5 bases from J, with 17 bases in between. DNA of the CDR3: TGTGCCAGCAGACAAGACGGAGGGGTTTATCAGCCCCAGCATTTT. This sequence encodes CASRQDGGVYQPQHF.

This clonotype was found many times. The gene calls are TRBV7-3 and TRBJ2-1, with TRBD1 identical over 7 bases. Trimming took 4 bases from V and 12 from J; bases not matched to a gene: 6. This CDR3 spans 12 amino acids. Germline-derived CDR1 and CDR2 are SGHTA and FQGTGA. The DNA of the CDR3 is TGTGCCAGCAGCTACCGACAGGGAGTGCAGTTCTTC. Translation: CASSYRQGVQFF.

This clonotype has a count of ten or more. CDR3 coding DNA: TGTGCCAGCAGCCCCAGACGAGGAAGCACAGATACGCAGTATTTT. It encodes CASSPRRGSTDTQYF. This chain connects TRBV5-4 to TRBJ2-3, with no clear D. There are 15 residues in the CDR3. Germline CDR1 and CDR2: SGHNT and YYREEE (reference sequence). V shed 4 bases and J shed 0 bases, with 12 bases lying between them.

This sequence joins TRBV2 and TRBJ2-1; 7 nucleotides agree with TRBD2. The length of the CDR3 is 15 residues. V shed 6 bases, J shed 4 bases, and the junction held 9 bases outside the gene matches. Per germline, CDR1 SNHLY and CDR2 FYNNEI. In DNA form, the CDR3 reads TGTGCCAGCAGCTCCGGGGCTAGCGGATACAATGAGCAGTTCTTC. It is translated as CASSSGASGYNEQFF.

This clonotype was seen at least ten times. This rearrangement joins TRBV19 to TRBJ2-1; 9 nucleotides align to TRBD1. The CDR3 totals 13 residues. V shed 4 bases and J 10 bases; nucleotides not matched to a gene: 5. CDR1 and CDR2 (germline): LNHDA, SQIVND (reference sequence). For the CDR3, the DNA is TGTGCCAGTAGTAGAGTCGACAGGGGGGAGCAGTTCTTC. It specifies CASSRVDRGEQFF.

This clonotype showed up many times. One end of the junction is discordant with germline, which a read error may explain. The chain's CDR3 is CASSQERRGAAGNTIHF. For the CDR3, the DNA is TGTGCCAGCAGCCAAGAAAGGCGAGGGGCAGCTGGAAACACCATACATTTT. The chain carries TRBV4-2 and TRBJ1-3; the D gene is possibly TRBD1 (5 bases). The CDR3 loop spans 17 amino acids. Germline V lookup: CDR1 LGHNA, CDR2 YNFKEQ.

The CDR3 nucleotides read TGTGCCAGCACCACGGGCGGGGCCCCGGGCAATGAGCAGTTCTTC. Translating gives CASTTGGAPGNEQFF. The chain links TRBV10-3 to TRBJ2-1; D may be TRBD2 (6 bases). Trimming took 10 bases from V and 6 from J, leaving 22 bases between them. The CDR3 consists of 15 residues. Germline V lookup: CDR1 ENHRY, CDR2 SYGVKD.

On this clonotype: This could be a read error, since a much larger clone is one nucleotide away. The J gene is TRBJ2-3, the V gene TRBV5-8, with a tentative D call TRBD2 (6 bases). This CDR3 comprises 16 residues. The germline CDR1 and CDR2 sequences are SGHTS and YDEGEE. V was clipped by 5 bases and J by 2 bases, with 18 bases between them. CDR3 amino acids: CASSHAGPAATDTQYF. The CDR3 coding sequence is TGTGCCAGCAGTCACGCGGGACCAGCGGCCACAGATACGCAGTATTTT.

The chain combines TRBV19 with TRBJ1-6, with 7 bases matching TRBD1. The CDR3 runs to 15 residues. V trimming: 10 bases; J trimming: 7 bases; junction bases outside the gene matches: 13. Looked up from germline, CDR1 is LNHDA and CDR2 is SQIVND (reference sequence). The CDR3 DNA sequence: TGTGCCACCAGGACCACAGGGGCCATCAATTCACCCCTCCACTTT. The encoded protein is CATRTTGAINSPLHF.

This clonotype was picked up a small number of times. A much larger clone differs by one base, so this may be a read error. The chain recombines TRBV5-6 with TRBJ2-5; D remains ambiguous. The CDR3 consists of 12 residues. Trimming removed 0 bases from V and 4 bases from J, with 4 bases in between. From germline, CDR1 is SGHDT and CDR2 YYEEEE. The CDR3 DNA reads TGTGCCAGCAGCTTGGGCTCAGAGACCCAGTACTTC. Protein product: CASSLGSETQYF.

This clonotype was seen at least ten times. The junction departs from the called germline gene at one end, perhaps through a read error. The V call is TRBV7-2, the J call TRBJ2-7; TRBD2 matches 7 bases. This CDR3 region has 15 residues. Germline values: CDR1 SGHTA, CDR2 FQGNSA. This CDR3 is CASSLGPSSGDYLNF. The CDR3 DNA is TGTGCCAGCAGCTTAGGGCCCTCCTCGGGGGACTACCTCAACTTC. Combining the CDR3 with reference TRBV7-2 and TRBJ2-7 gives the whole variable domain GAGVSQSPSNKVTEKGKDVELRCDPISGHTALYWYRQSLGQGLEFLIYFQGNSAPDKSGLPSDRFSAERTGGSVSTLTIQRTQQEDSAVYLCASSLGPSSGDYLNFGPGTRLTVT.

This sequence joins TRBV10-3 and TRBJ2-5, with D maybe TRBD2 (6 bases). V lost 6 bases and J 6 bases, leaving 17 bases between the germline ends. Germline CDR1 and CDR2: ENHRY and SYGVKD. The CDR3 consists of 14 residues. The CDR3 reads CAISLEEGRKTQYF. The CDR3 DNA reads TGTGCCATCAGCTTGGAGGAGGGTCGAAAGACCCAGTACTTC.

The chain has TRBV7-9 and TRBJ2-3, with unresolved D. The DNA end is a closer match to TRBJ1-5, so the J assignment may be wrong. The germline V gene encodes CDR1 SEHNR and CDR2 FQNEAQ (reference sequence). There are 15 residues in the CDR3. CDR3 DNA: TGTGCCAGCAGCAAGACTAGCGGGAGCACAGATACGCAGCATTTT. Residues: CASSKTSGSTDTQHF.

In this sample, this clonotype turned up many times. The J gene is TRBJ2-3, the V gene TRBV19; D ambiguous. The CDR3 extends over 17 amino acids. V gave up 4 bases and J gave up 0 bases, with 17 bases separating them. CDR1 and CDR2 (germline): LNHDA, SQIVND (reference sequence). CDR3 in amino acids: CASSRSAPALSTDTQYF. The CDR3 nucleotides are TGTGCCAGTAGTAGGTCGGCCCCTGCCTTGAGCACAGATACGCAGTATTTT. Together with reference TRBV19 and TRBJ2-3, the CDR3 gives the full variable domain: DGGITQSPKYLFRKEGQNVTLSCEQNLNHDAMYWYRQDPGQGLRLIYYSQIVNDFQKGDIAEGYSVSREKKESFPLTVTSAQKNPTAFYLCASSRSAPALSTDTQYFGPGTRLTVL.

The chain combines TRBV29-1 with TRBJ2-7; 8 nucleotides match TRBD1. The CDR3 runs 15 residues. After removal of 3 bases from V and 4 bases from J, the junction contained 11 bases not matched to a gene. The V gene's germline CDR1 is SQVTM and CDR2 ANQGSEA. The CDR3 nucleotides read TGCAGCGTTGAGGACCCCCGGGACAGGCCGTACGAGCAGTACTTC. Protein product: CSVEDPRDRPYEQYF.